The sequence of this T cell receptor beta chain was determined in a study of cytotoxic CD8 clonotypes in ibrutinib-treated CLL. Study information: The sample average was about 280,000 productive templates and tens of thousands of productive rearrangements.

Here immunoSEQ multiplex PCR was the method, and the copy in TCRdb shows in-frame clones only, minus some. The sample lists roughly 38,000 clones; 49% were seen once. The table lists this clone with a few counts. Antigen: not known. Study observations and caveats: The study found public clonotypes uncommon, contracting or stable on treatment. Sustained-remission and progressing patients diverged in sampling times.

The ends lost 7 bases at V and 1 base at J; junction bases unmatched: 14. In germline, CDR1 is LNHDA, CDR2 SQIVND (reference sequence). The CDR3 extends over 17 amino acids. This receptor was identified in a human donor with chronic lymphocytic leukemia. The chain uses TRBV19 and TRBJ1-2; TRBD1 agrees at 8 bases. Source: PBMCs, taken before ibrutinib treatment. Here the CDR3 DNA reads TGTGCCAGTACCCCGGCGACAGGGGACGACGTTAACTATGGCTACACCTTC. Its protein product is CASTPATGDDVNYGYTF.